The 19 T cell receptor beta chains below all came from one sample that was sequenced in a study of cytomegalovirus exposure and HLA in healthy donors. Primers included in the PCR were 60 Vbeta and 13 Jbeta primers. Data came from immunoSEQ multiplex PCR; TCRdb stores just in-frame clones and leaves some out. The sample contains about 140,000 clones, over 60% of which appear only once. The source material was PBMCs. The receptors stem from a woman aged 60 to 75 in good health and CMV-seronegative.

CDR3 sequence (DNA): TGTGCCAGCTCATTAAGCGGAGGTAGCGGGGGCCGTAGCTCCTACGAGCAGTACTTC. Translating it yields CASSLSGGSGGRSSYEQYF. The rearrangement joins TRBV18 to TRBJ2-7; TRBD2 matches 9 bases. CDR1 KGHSH and CDR2 LQKENI come from the germline V gene. V lost 5 bases, J lost 0 bases, and 17 bases stayed unmatched. The CDR3 sequence is 19 residues long.

This sequence joins TRBV6-5 and TRBJ2-7; 8 bases agree with TRBD1. The CDR3 length is 15 residues. The junction had 9 bases not matched to a gene; V was cut back by 4 bases and J by 4 bases. From germline, CDR1 is MNHEY and CDR2 SVGAGI. In DNA form, the CDR3 reads TGTGCCAGCAGTTCCAACCCAGGGGGCGGGTACGAGCAGTACTTC. The encoded protein is CASSSNPGGGYEQYF.

The V and J genes are TRBV19 and TRBJ2-5; TRBD2 aligns across 8 bases. The CDR3 runs 14 residues. Germline CDR1 and CDR2: LNHDA and SQIVND (reference sequence). V was pared by 6 bases and J by 5 bases, with 8 bases of the junction left unmatched. The CDR3 loop is CASSAGGAGETQYF. The CDR3 DNA sequence: TGTGCCAGTAGCGCCGGGGGGGCCGGGGAGACCCAGTACTTC.

The sample holds a few counts of this clone. V gene TRBV5-4 combines with J gene TRBJ1-3; 9 bases match TRBD1. CDR3 length: 15 residues. Germline-derived CDR1 and CDR2 are SGHNT and YYREEE (reference sequence). The trim removed 0 bases at V and 8 bases at J, leaving 6 bases unmatched. The CDR3 DNA sequence: TGTGCCAGCAGCTTGGACAGGGGGCTACGGGACACCATATATTTT. Its translation is CASSLDRGLRDTIYF.

The chain links TRBV2 to TRBJ1-5; a weak D match, TRBD1 (6 bases). Deletions cut 7 bases from V and 5 bases from J, with 12 bases between. This CDR3 has 13 residues. Per the germline V gene, CDR1 is SNHLY and CDR2 is FYNNEI. The CDR3 here is CASKRGGDQPQHF. CDR3 sequence (DNA): TGTGCCAGCAAACGAGGGGGTGATCAGCCCCAGCATTTT.

The genes are TRBV2 and TRBJ1-2; 8 bases are a match to TRBD1. Germline trimming cut 1 base from V and 2 bases from J; bases unmatched to any gene: 0. Germline CDR1 is SNHLY and CDR2 is FYNNEI. There are 14 residues in the CDR3. The CDR3 protein is CASSEGTGNYGYTF. In nucleotides, the CDR3 is TGTGCCAGCAGTGAAGGGACAGGGAACTATGGCTACACCTTC.

The V and J genes are TRBV9 and TRBJ1-6, with TRBD1 matching over 9 bases. CDR3 length: 15 residues. The trim removed 3 bases at V and 9 bases at J, leaving 7 bases unmatched. The germline gives CDR1 SGDLS, CDR2 YYNGEE. CDR3 amino acids: CASSGKQGALSPLHF. DNA for the CDR3: TGTGCCAGCAGCGGGAAACAGGGGGCCCTTTCACCCCTCCACTTT. Looking up the rest from reference TRBV9 and TRBJ1-6 gives the full variable domain: DSGVTQTPKHLITATGQRVTLRCSPRSGDLSVYWYQQSLDQGLQFLIQYYNGEERAKGNILERFSAQQFPDLHSELNLSSLELGDSALYFCASSGKQGALSPLHFGNGTRLTVT.

The chain recombines TRBV5-6 with TRBJ1-4; D perhaps matches TRBD1 (6 bases). The V gene lost 0 bases and the J gene lost 8 bases, with 11 bases spanning the gap. The germline V gene encodes CDR1 SGHDT and CDR2 YYEEEE. The CDR3 spans 14 residues. CDR3: CASSLAGVDEKLFF. The CDR3 DNA reads TGTGCCAGCAGCTTGGCAGGGGTAGACGAAAAACTGTTTTTT.

This clone was counted a single time. The V and J genes are TRBV29-1 and TRBJ2-5; D may be TRBD1 (6 bases). TRBJ2-7 matches the DNA end more closely, so the J call is doubtful. Germline loops: CDR1 SQVTM, CDR2 ANQGSEA. CDR3 length equals 14 residues. Here the CDR3 reads CSAGGLGANYEQYF. In DNA form, the CDR3 reads TGCAGCGCCGGTGGCCTGGGGGCGAACTACGAGCAGTACTTC.

The gene calls are TRBV28 and TRBJ2-1; 16 nucleotides align to TRBD2. CDR1 MDHEN and CDR2 SYDVKM come from the germline V gene. With V trimmed by 3 bases and J by 8 bases, 13 bases remained unmatched. This CDR3 has 19 amino acids. CDR3 region: CASSFRPGTSGRALHEQFF. The DNA for the CDR3 is TGTGCCAGCAGTTTCCGCCCAGGGACTAGCGGGAGGGCCCTCCATGAGCAGTTCTTC.

The gene calls are TRBV15 and TRBJ2-7; TRBD1 agrees at 10 bases. V gave up 3 bases and J gave up 5 bases; unmatched junction bases: 7. Germline V gene lookup returns CDR1 LNHNV and CDR2 YYDKDF (reference sequence). CDR3 size: 15 residues. Here the CDR3 DNA reads TGTGCCACCAGCAGGGGAAGGACAGGGGGTAACGAGCAGTACTTC. It is translated as CATSRGRTGGNEQYF.

This clone has at least ten counts. CDR3 DNA sequence: TGTGCCACCGGCCGCCGGAGCTTTAATGAAAAACTGTTTTTT. Amino acid sequence: CATGRRSFNEKLFF. This chain uses TRBV6-1 with TRBJ1-4; no definite D call. Germline V gene data show CDR1 as MNHNS and CDR2 as SASEGT. V was pared by 10 bases and J by 4 bases, with 16 bases between. The length of the CDR3 is 14 residues.

The chain couples TRBV4-2 to TRBJ2-1, with 9 nucleotides matching TRBD2. V shed 1 base, J shed 4 bases, and the junction held 5 bases outside the gene matches. Germline V gene lookup returns CDR1 LGHNA and CDR2 YNFKEQ. CDR3 length: 16 amino acids. DNA of the CDR3: TGTGCCAGCAGCCAAGTGGCTAGCGGGACATACAATGAGCAGTTCTTC. This sequence encodes CASSQVASGTYNEQFF.

This clone was seen just once. The V gene is TRBV7-2, the J gene TRBJ2-2, with 11 bases that match TRBD2. Germline CDR1 reads SGHTA; CDR2 reads FQGNSA. The V gene end was trimmed by 1 base and the J gene end by 0 bases; junction bases not matched to a gene: 1. CDR3 length: 17 residues. CDR3 sequence reads: CASSLGSGGANTGELFF. The CDR3 bases are TGTGCCAGCAGCTTAGGTAGCGGGGGGGCGAACACCGGGGAGCTGTTTTTT. Together with reference TRBV7-2 and TRBJ2-2, the CDR3 gives the full variable domain: GAGVSQSPSNKVTEKGKDVELRCDPISGHTALYWYRQSLGQGLEFLIYFQGNSAPDKSGLPSDRFSAERTGGSVSTLTIQRTQQEDSAVYLCASSLGSGGANTGELFFGEGSRLTVL.

The genes are TRBV6-5 and TRBJ1-1; a weak D match, TRBD1 (6 bases). Germline loops: CDR1 MNHEY, CDR2 SVGAGI. V shed 6 bases and J shed 4 bases, with 18 bases lying between them. The CDR3 has 15 amino acids. The CDR3 sequence is CASRAGATHPTEAFF. DNA for the CDR3: TGTGCCAGCAGGGCAGGGGCGACCCATCCCACTGAAGCTTTCTTT.

This chain connects TRBV18 to TRBJ2-7; TRBD1 aligns across 7 bases. After removal of 6 bases from V and 4 bases from J, the junction contained 6 bases not matched to a gene. The germline CDR1 and CDR2 sequences are KGHSH and LQKENI. The CDR3 consists of 13 residues. The CDR3 region has the DNA TGTGCCAGCTCGTTCGGACAGGAGTACGAGCAGTACTTC. Protein sequence: CASSFGQEYEQYF.

Worth noting for this clone: Other DNA sequences in the sample encode the same CDR3. The chain uses TRBV2 and TRBJ2-4; 8 nucleotides match TRBD1. The CDR3 extends over 18 amino acids. V was pared by 2 bases and J by 0 bases, with 9 bases of the junction left unmatched. CDR1 SNHLY and CDR2 FYNNEI come from the germline V gene. CDR3 DNA sequence: TGTGCCAGCAGTGAACGTGGCAGGGGGCGAGTAGCCAAAAACATTCAGTACTTC. It yields the protein CASSERGRGRVAKNIQYF.

This clone was seen a single time. The chain uses TRBV28 and TRBJ1-2; D is perhaps TRBD1 (5 bases). Germline values: CDR1 MDHEN, CDR2 SYDVKM. Trimming pared 4 bases from V and 2 bases from J, leaving 8 bases between. The CDR3 loop spans 13 amino acids. The CDR3 nucleotides are TGTGCCAGCAGTTCAGGGTCCAACTATGGCTACACCTTC. As protein: CASSSGSNYGYTF.

This chain connects TRBV7-2 to TRBJ1-2; D is ambiguous. The CDR3 is 13 residues long. Germline V CDR1 and CDR2: SGHTA, FQGNSA. The ends were cut back, 5 bases at V and 13 bases at J, with 20 bases in the middle. CDR3 sequence reads: CASSPTPPGPSTF. The CDR3 nucleotides are TGTGCCAGCAGCCCCACCCCGCCAGGTCCTTCCACCTTC.